The entry that follows covers one TCR beta chain sequence. This sample is part of a study of CD8 T cells in Susac syndrome. With random hexamers, 0.5 to 1 ug RNA was reverse transcribed. TCRdb re-derived calls from the immunoSEQ multiplex PCR reads in MiXCR, one entry per CDR3 protein. The sample includes approximately 140,000 distinct CDR3 sequences, roughly 76% seen only once; the top ten take roughly 0.5%. What was sequenced was CD8+ T cells from PBMCs. The sequence was obtained from a human donor with multiple sclerosis.

The CDR3 nucleotides are TGTGCCAGTAGTACCCGGGACAGGGGACTCGTAGGCTACACCTTC. Its translation: CASSTRDRGLVGYTF. The chain carries TRBV19 and TRBJ1-2, with TRBD1 matching 10 bases. The CDR3 has 15 amino acids. Trimming took 4 bases from V and 8 from J; bases not matched to a gene: 10. The V gene's germline CDR1 is LNHDA and CDR2 SQIVND (reference sequence). Using reference TRBV19 and TRBJ1-2 for the parts outside the CDR3, the full variable domain is DGGITQSPKYLFRKEGQNVTLSCEQNLNHDAMYWYRQDPGQGLRLIYYSQIVNDFQKGDIAEGYSVSREKKESFPLTVTSAQKNPTAFYLCASSTRDRGLVGYTFGSGTRLTVV.